This TCR beta chain was sequenced in a study of blood T cell repertoires in COVID-19. Study at large: Italy, Spain and the United States were the sources of the convalescent and acute COVID-19 samples. PBMCs, B-cell-depleted T cells, or T cells were the source of the cDNA or gDNA that made up the material.

The V gene end was trimmed by 4 bases and the J gene end by 7 bases; junction bases not matched to a gene: 10. This CDR3 has 15 residues. Looked up from germline, CDR1 is LGHDT and CDR2 is YNNKEL (reference sequence). Per the authors' pipeline: It was from reference gene primer amplification that nucleated cell counts were estimated. Clones were sequenced by immunoSEQ multiplex PCR, and TCRdb holds only the in-frame ones, with some missing. V and J calls and clone size follow that table, whereas D and trimming were derived from the DNA. Seen here are around 97,000 clones, around 84% observed once, and the top ten hold approximately 12%.

The V call is TRBV3-1 (or the pseudogene TRBV3-2), the J call TRBJ2-3, with 8 bases fitting TRBD1. This receptor was taken from a human donor in a cohort sampled during active COVID-19. The sample comprised peripheral blood. The chain's CDR3 is CASSPRTGTMNTQYF. The CDR3 nucleotides are TGTGCCAGCAGCCCACGGACAGGGACCATGAATACGCAGTATTTT.